Presented here are 7 T cell receptor beta chains from one specimen sequenced in a study of blood T cells in healthy people across ages. Next came a second PCR, run for about 6 to 11 cycles, which used a sample-barcoded 5' primer along with a J-beta primer mix. TCRdb reprocessed the 5' RACE reads via MiXCR and lists one record per CDR3 protein. The sample lists 1.8 million or so distinct CDR3 sequences, around 40% occurring once. Sequencing was carried out using blood. The receptors were sampled from a human donor in good health.

This clonotype has just one count. A much larger clonotype is one base distant, so this may be a read error. The genes are TRBV4-3 and TRBJ2-7; TRBD1 agrees at 10 bases. Germline CDR1 and CDR2: LGHNA and YSLEER. CDR3 length equals 15 residues. The CDR3 region has the DNA TGCGCCGGCAGCTACTACCGGGGACAGGGGAACGAGCAGTACTTC. Protein product: CAGSYYRGQGNEQYF.

As to this clonotype: This may stem from a read error, because a much larger clone lies one nucleotide away. The rearrangement uses TRBV12-3 or TRBV12-4 and TRBJ1-2; 8 positions agree with TRBD1. This CDR3 contains 14 residues. The CDR3 spells CANSFGTGDYGYTF. As DNA, the CDR3 is TGTGCCAACAGTTTCGGGACAGGTGATTATGGCTACACCTTC.

The chain combines TRBV7-9 with TRBJ1-3; D gene uncertain. Germline V CDR1 and CDR2: SEHNR, FQNEAQ (reference sequence). The ends were cut back, 1 base at V and 4 bases at J, with 17 bases in the middle. The CDR3 totals 17 residues. CDR3 sequence: CASSLEIFIAQGNTIYF. The CDR3 DNA reads TGTGCCAGCAGCTTAGAAATATTCATTGCGCAAGGAAACACCATATATTTT.

The chain carries TRBV2 and TRBJ2-3; the match to TRBD2 covers 10 bases. Germline V gene data show CDR1 as SNHLY and CDR2 as FYNNEI. The V segment lost 9 bases and the J segment 4 bases; nucleotides outside the gene matches: 16. The CDR3 extends over 17 amino acids. The CDR3 spells CASIYGELAGTPDTQYF. The CDR3 DNA reads TGTGCCAGTATATATGGGGAACTAGCGGGGACTCCAGATACGCAGTATTTT.

This clonotype was seen just once. The genes are TRBV7-8 and TRBJ2-3; D tentatively reads TRBD1 or TRBD2 (5 bases each). Trimming pared 0 bases from V and 2 bases from J, leaving 12 bases between. Germline V gene lookup returns CDR1 SGHVS and CDR2 FQNEAQ. The CDR3 sequence is 16 residues long. CDR3 in DNA: TGTGCCAGCAGCTTAGCCCCCGGGGACCCCACAGATACGCAGTATTTT. It specifies CASSLAPGDPTDTQYF.

Comments on this clonotype: At one end the junction does not follow the germline gene, possibly because of a read error. V usage is TRBV5-6 and J usage is TRBJ1-1; D gene ambiguous. The V gene's germline CDR1 is SGHDT and CDR2 YYEEEE. This CDR3 comprises 14 residues. The chain's CDR3 is CVSSLKIMNAKAFF. The CDR3 DNA is TGTGTCAGCAGCTTGAAGATCATGAACGCTAAAGCTTTCTTT.

J is TRBJ2-3 and V is TRBV20-1, with 8 bases lining up with TRBD2. The CDR3 is made up of 15 amino acids. J gave up 7 bases and V 2 bases, and 11 bases lay outside the gene matches. Germline CDR1 and CDR2: DFQATT and SNEGSKA (reference sequence). CDR3 sequence (DNA): TGCAGTGCTAGAAGTCGGACTAGCCCGGTGAATACGCAGTATTTT. Amino acids: CSARSRTSPVNTQYF.